This is a list of T cell receptor beta chains from one sample in a study of cytomegalovirus exposure and HLA in healthy donors. This table comes from immunoSEQ multiplex PCR, and its TCRdb copy is limited to in-frame clones, with some not included. This table has some 140,000 clones, about 75% appearing once. The sample was PBMCs. These receptors came from a woman aged 40 to 49 in good health and CMV-seronegative. Each CDR3 is given with its conserved first and last residue. For some rows the clone size is stated as once, few or many, or as a class when expanded; others skip it.

clone_size: NA; j_call: TRBJ2-1; v_call: TRBV6-5; cdr3_length: 16; cdr3_aa: CASSYRGSGRTDEQFF
clone_size: NA; j_call: TRBJ1-1; v_call: TRBV2; cdr3_length: 13; cdr3_aa: CASEWTVNTEAFF
clone_size: NA; j_call: TRBJ2-3; v_call: TRBV5-1; cdr3_length: 14; cdr3_aa: CASSLERGRLTQYF
clone_size: NA; j_call: TRBJ1-2; v_call: TRBV5-4; cdr3_length: 16; cdr3_aa: CASSLPSGQLDYGYTF
clone_size: NA; j_call: TRBJ2-3; v_call: TRBV5-4; cdr3_length: 15; cdr3_aa: CASSRRVAGEVTQYF
clone_size: once; j_call: TRBJ1-5; v_call: TRBV27; cdr3_length: 15; cdr3_aa: CASSLLGASNQPQHF
clone_size: NA; j_call: TRBJ1-6; v_call: TRBV5-6; cdr3_length: 15; cdr3_aa: CASSSGTPYNSPLHF
clone_size: NA; j_call: TRBJ1-5; v_call: TRBV21-1; cdr3_length: 15; cdr3_aa: CASSKGGGPWEPQHF
clone_size: NA; j_call: TRBJ2-3; v_call: TRBV7-6; cdr3_length: 17; cdr3_aa: CASSLASTVPSTDTQYF
clone_size: NA; j_call: TRBJ2-7; v_call: TRBV11-2; cdr3_length: 14; cdr3_aa: CASSLSSGSYEQYF
clone_size: NA; j_call: TRBJ1-6; v_call: TRBV19; cdr3_length: 14; cdr3_aa: CASRGDRAISALHF
clone_size: NA; j_call: TRBJ2-3; v_call: TRBV2; cdr3_length: 14; cdr3_aa: CAGTSGGPTDTQYF
clone_size: NA; j_call: TRBJ2-1; v_call: TRBV5-1; cdr3_length: 14; cdr3_aa: CASSFRLTVWEQFF
clone_size: few; j_call: TRBJ1-6; v_call: TRBV11-2; cdr3_length: 14; cdr3_aa: CASRIQQPNSPLHF
clone_size: NA; j_call: TRBJ1-2; v_call: TRBV28; cdr3_length: 12; cdr3_aa: CASSSGSYGYTF
clone_size: once; j_call: TRBJ1-1; v_call: TRBV19; cdr3_length: 13; cdr3_aa: CASSIRDRTEAFF
clone_size: NA; j_call: TRBJ1-2; v_call: TRBV4-3; cdr3_length: 15; cdr3_aa: CASSQPGDRGYGYTF
clone_size: once; j_call: TRBJ2-2; v_call: TRBV6-6; cdr3_length: 15; cdr3_aa: CASSYTQGYTGELFF
clone_size: few; j_call: TRBJ2-7; v_call: TRBV5-1; cdr3_length: 14; cdr3_aa: CASSLVSGQGFEYF
clone_size: NA; j_call: TRBJ1-4; v_call: TRBV29-1; cdr3_length: 14; cdr3_aa: CSVGESGTGEKLFF